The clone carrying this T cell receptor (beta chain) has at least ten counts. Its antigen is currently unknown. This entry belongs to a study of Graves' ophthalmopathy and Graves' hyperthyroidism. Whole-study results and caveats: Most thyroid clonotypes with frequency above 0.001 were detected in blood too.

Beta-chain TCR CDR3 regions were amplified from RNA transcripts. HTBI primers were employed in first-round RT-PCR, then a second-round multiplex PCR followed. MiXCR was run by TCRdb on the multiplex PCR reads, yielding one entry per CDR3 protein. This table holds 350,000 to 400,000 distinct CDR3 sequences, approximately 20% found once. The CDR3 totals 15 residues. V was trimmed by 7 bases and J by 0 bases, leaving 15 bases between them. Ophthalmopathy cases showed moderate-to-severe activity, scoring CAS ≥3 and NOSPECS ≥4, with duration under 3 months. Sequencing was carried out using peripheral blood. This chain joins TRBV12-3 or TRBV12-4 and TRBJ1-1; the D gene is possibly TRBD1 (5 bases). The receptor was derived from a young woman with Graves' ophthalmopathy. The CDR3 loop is CASTHVGGVNTEAFF. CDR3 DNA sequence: TGTGCCAGCACCCACGTGGGGGGAGTGAACACTGAAGCTTTCTTT.